This paragraph covers one T cell receptor beta chain sequence. The antigen remains undetermined. This specimen comes from a study of T cell responses to AZD1222 COVID-19 vaccine. Study-level background: Researchers grouped second doses given at about 4 or about 12 weeks into one pool.

Generated by immunoSEQ multiplex PCR, the TCRdb table keeps only in-frame clones and is missing some. The data show approximately 88,000 clones, around 92% seen once. The V and J ends lost 4 bases and 5 bases, in that order; junction bases with no gene match: 9. The CDR3 is 15 amino acids. The germline V gene encodes CDR1 SGHRS and CDR2 YFSETQ. Study outcomes and limitations: Donors in the cohort were predominantly white British and more often female, and clonal diversity was possibly underestimated.

This TCR was recovered from an adult in good health. The rearrangement links TRBV5-1 to TRBJ2-1; 7 nucleotides line up with TRBD2. The specimen was peripheral blood, collected on day 0 of AZD1222 vaccination. CDR3 amino acids: CASSLRSGADNEQFF. CDR3 in DNA: TGCGCCAGCAGCCTCCGCAGCGGGGCCGACAATGAGCAGTTCTTC.